This passage covers 26 T cell receptor beta chains from one sample sequenced in a study of low-dose radiotherapy and immunotherapy resistance in tumors (dated by TCRdb to the early 2020s). Explained via the paper, the time point label denotes: before trial treatment. The sequencing machine was an Illumina HiSeq 2500. First-strand cDNA was synthesized with Superscript III and a set of TRAV- and TRBV-specific primers, covering both TCRalpha and TCRbeta chains. TCRs were amplified for about 22 PCR cycles with Phusion, using a constant-region primer paired with the adapter attached to the V primers. The public reads were reprocessed in TCRdb via fastp at Q25 and MiXCR, keeping in-frame beta chains. For every CDR3 protein sequence, its rows merge into one entry that carries the most common genes and DNA. Recorded for this sample are tens of thousands of distinct CDR3 sequences; roughly a quarter of them occurred a single time. The ten biggest clones cover approximately 5.4% of the sample.

Sequencing was performed on PBMCs, taken before treatment. Receptors were obtained from a male donor with prostate cancer.

This clonotype was observed at least ten times. This chain connects TRBV15 to TRBJ2-2; D unclear. Germline CDR1 LNHNV, CDR2 YYDKDF (reference sequence). This CDR3 region has 14 residues. V was trimmed by 5 bases and J by 1 base, leaving 8 bases between them. Here the CDR3 reads CATSPRLNTGELFF. CDR3 DNA sequence: TGTGCCACCAGCCCCCGTTTGAACACCGGGGAGCTGTTTTTT.

This clonotype was recorded many times. The rearrangement uses TRBV13 and TRBJ2-5; D perhaps matches TRBD2 (6 bases). Germline assignment: CDR1 PRHDT and CDR2 FYEKMQ (reference sequence). V shed 6 bases and J shed 5 bases, with 16 bases lying between them. The CDR3 is made up of 14 amino acids. The CDR3 region has the DNA TGTGCCAGCAGTCAGGAGGGCCTGCTGGAGACCCAGTACTTC. Translation: CASSQEGLLETQYF. Full variable domain (missing parts from reference TRBV13 and TRBJ2-5): AAGVIQSPRHLIKEKRETATLKCYPIPRHDTVYWYQQGPGQDPQFLISFYEKMQSDKGSIPDRFSAQQFSDYHSELNMSSLELGDSALYFCASSQEGLLETQYFGPGTRLLVL.

This clonotype appeared many times. The chain employs TRBV20-1 and TRBJ2-3, with 8 bases fitting TRBD2. The CDR3 is made up of 17 amino acids. With 0 bases clipped from V and 1 base from J, the junction kept 9 bases outside the gene matches. Germline V gives CDR1 DFQATT, CDR2 SNEGSKA (reference sequence). The chain's CDR3 is CSARDLTTSGRTDTQYF. The CDR3 DNA follows: TGCAGTGCTAGAGATCTAACAACTAGCGGACGCACAGATACGCAGTATTTT.

J is TRBJ2-6 and V is TRBV29-1; D possibly corresponds to TRBD2 (6 bases). V was shortened by 7 bases and J by 0 bases, with 10 bases between the two germline ends. CDR3 length equals 14 residues. Germline V gene lookup returns CDR1 SQVTM and CDR2 ANQGSEA. The CDR3 sequence: CSAELASGANVLTF. CDR3 sequence (DNA): TGCAGCGCAGAACTAGCCTCTGGGGCCAACGTCCTGACTTTC.

CDR3 coding DNA: TGTGCCAGCAGTTCCTTCAGAACAGATACAGATACGCAGTATTTT. This sequence encodes CASSSFRTDTDTQYF. This chain connects TRBV3-1 to TRBJ2-3, with D unresolved. The V gene's germline CDR1 is LGHDT and CDR2 YNNKEL (reference sequence). The V and J ends lost 6 bases and 3 bases respectively, with 16 bases between them. The CDR3 runs to 15 residues.

This clonotype was counted many times. The rearrangement uses TRBV29-1 and TRBJ2-2, with D tentatively TRBD2 (5 bases). CDR1 and CDR2 (germline): SQVTM, ANQGSEA. V lost 1 base to trimming and J lost 14 bases, with 14 bases between them. The CDR3 totals 12 residues. The CDR3 DNA reads TGCAGCGTTGAAGGAGGGCCTGAAGTACTGTTTTTT. It encodes CSVEGGPEVLFF.

This clonotype was detected ten times or more. The chain couples TRBV9 to TRBJ2-5; D is perhaps TRBD2 (7 bases). Germline values: CDR1 SGDLS, CDR2 YYNGEE. The CDR3 length is 16 residues. The V gene lost 0 bases and the J gene lost 2 bases, with 14 bases spanning the gap. The CDR3 sequence: CASSVERGGEQETQYF. DNA for the CDR3: TGTGCCAGCAGCGTAGAGCGCGGGGGCGAACAAGAGACCCAGTACTTC.

This clonotype was seen ten or more times. The rearrangement links TRBV11-2 to TRBJ2-2, with a possible D match to TRBD2 (7 bases). Trimming took 1 base from V and 6 from J, leaving 12 bases between them. CDR1 is SGHAT, CDR2 FQNNGV, per germline. The CDR3 is 15 amino acids. Here the CDR3 reads CASSLVRGLPGELFF. The CDR3 region has the DNA TGTGCCAGCAGCTTAGTGCGGGGGCTCCCCGGGGAGCTGTTTTTT. Filled out from reference TRBV11-2 and TRBJ2-2, the complete variable domain reads EAGVAQSPRYKIIEKRQSVAFWCNPISGHATLYWYQQILGQGPKLLIQFQNNGVVDDSQLPKDRFSAERLKGVDSTLKIQPAKLEDSAVYLCASSLVRGLPGELFFGEGSRLTVL.

J is TRBJ2-1 and V is TRBV6-4; D gene uncertain. The V gene's germline CDR1 is MRHNA and CDR2 SNTAGT. V lost 6 bases and J lost 0, with 12 bases in between. This CDR3 is 15 amino acids long. CDR3 amino acids: CASSLELGSYNEQFF. CDR3 nucleotides: TGTGCCAGCAGCTTGGAACTGGGCTCCTACAATGAGCAGTTCTTC.

The chain employs TRBV7-8 and TRBJ2-7, with 9 nucleotides matching TRBD1. After removal of 5 bases from V and 2 bases from J, the junction contained 10 bases not matched to a gene. In germline, CDR1 is SGHVS, CDR2 FQNEAQ. This CDR3 is built from 16 residues. For the CDR3, the DNA is TGTGCCAGCAGCCCCGGTTGGGGACAGGGCCCCTACGAGCAGTACTTC. Translating gives CASSPGWGQGPYEQYF.

Many counts were recorded for this clonotype. The chain uses TRBV3-1 and TRBJ2-7; no clear D gene. This CDR3 region has 15 residues. Trimming removed 4 bases from V and 2 bases from J, with 15 bases in between. Per the germline V gene, CDR1 is LGHDT and CDR2 is YNNKEL (reference sequence). CDR3 nucleotides: TGTGCCAGCAGCCCGGTGGTGGACGGAGCCTACGAGCAGTACTTC. Encoded protein: CASSPVVDGAYEQYF.

The chain recombines TRBV7-1 with TRBJ2-7; TRBD1 might be the D (5 bases). The end of the DNA is better explained by TRBJ2-5, so the J call may be wrong. TRBV7-1 is marked as an open reading frame, function uncertain. The CDR3 sequence is 13 residues long. CDR3 loop: CVRTSRQYETQYF. The DNA of the CDR3 is TGTGTCAGAACCAGTCGACAGTATGAGACCCAGTACTTC.

This clonotype appeared many times. The chain joins TRBV5-1 to TRBJ2-7; D might be TRBD1 (6 bases). Germline lookup yields CDR1 SGHRS and CDR2 YFSETQ. The CDR3 is 16 residues long. The V end was cut by 4 bases, the J end by 7 bases, with 24 bases between. The CDR3 reads CASSNARTELAREQYF. The CDR3 DNA reads as TGCGCCAGCAGCAATGCGAGGACAGAGTTAGCGAGGGAGCAGTACTTC.

This clonotype was observed at least ten times. The rearrangement uses TRBV7-4 and TRBJ2-1; no firm D call. Germline V gives CDR1 SGHVT, CDR2 SQSDAQ. The CDR3 has 13 residues. The V end was cut by 1 base, the J end by 8 bases, with 9 bases between. CDR3 sequence reads: CASSLELQDEQFF. CDR3 nucleotides: TGTGCCAGCAGCTTAGAGTTACAAGATGAGCAGTTCTTC.

As concerns this clonotype: It is unclear where the CDR3 begins or ends on the DNA, so no DNA is shown, and the CDR3 is as TCRdb lists it. V and J are TRBV13 and TRBJ2-2; the DNA was not compared with TRBD1, the D call given in the table. The length of the CDR3 is 15 amino acids, counting both ends. Germline loops: CDR1 PRHDT, CDR2 FYEKMQ (reference sequence). The CDR3 here is CASSIPGRTPGSCFF.

At least ten counts were recorded for this clonotype. V and J are TRBV2 and TRBJ2-1; TRBD2 agrees at 7 bases. V lost 4 bases to trimming and J lost 2 bases; unmatched junction nucleotides: 5. This CDR3 comprises 15 residues. Germline CDR1 and CDR2: SNHLY and FYNNEI. The CDR3 region is CASSASSGAYNEQFF. Written as DNA, the CDR3 is TGTGCCAGCAGTGCATCAAGCGGGGCCTACAATGAGCAGTTCTTC.

This chain uses TRBV20-1 with TRBJ1-1; D gene unclear. CDR3 length equals 13 residues. V lost 6 bases and J 1 base, leaving 12 bases between the germline ends. Germline lookup yields CDR1 DFQATT and CDR2 SNEGSKA (reference sequence). This chain's CDR3 is CSAPGVPNTEAFF. CDR3 DNA: TGCAGTGCCCCTGGGGTGCCGAACACTGAAGCTTTCTTT.

This clonotype was counted at least ten times. The CDR3 DNA reads TGTGCCAGCAGCCCGAAACCAAATTCACCCCTCCACTTT. Its translation is CASSPKPNSPLHF. The chain uses TRBV3-1 and TRBJ1-6; D gene unclear. In germline, CDR1 is LGHDT, CDR2 YNNKEL (reference sequence). This CDR3 is built from 13 residues. V dropped 4 bases and J dropped 7 bases, with 8 bases sitting between them. Full variable domain (remainder filled in from reference TRBV3-1 and TRBJ1-6): DTAVSQTPKYLVTQMGNDKSIKCEQNLGHDTMYWYKQDSKKFLKIMFSYNNKELIINETVPNRFSPKSPDKAHLNLHINSLELGDSAVYFCASSPKPNSPLHFGNGTRLTVT.

The rearrangement joins TRBV10-2 to TRBJ2-5; 9 bases align to TRBD2. The CDR3 has 15 residues. V shed 7 bases and J 2 bases; nucleotides not matched to a gene: 8. Germline V gene lookup returns CDR1 WSHSY and CDR2 SAAADI. The CDR3 DNA follows: TGCGCCAGCAATTTAGCGGGAGAGGGGCAAGAGACCCAGTACTTC. Protein sequence: CASNLAGEGQETQYF.

This clonotype was picked up many times. V is TRBV7-6 and J is TRBJ2-5; the match to TRBD2 covers 11 bases. The CDR3 loop spans 17 amino acids. With V trimmed by 1 base and J by 5 bases, 9 bases remained unmatched. Germline assignment: CDR1 SGHVS and CDR2 FNYEAQ. The DNA for the CDR3 is TGTGCCAGCAGCTTAGAGCTAGCGGGAGGCCGAAGGGAGACCCAGTACTTC. This sequence encodes CASSLELAGGRRETQYF.

Notes on this clonotype: A read error is likely here: a far larger clone is one base away. This chain uses TRBV4-3 with TRBJ2-1; tentative D call: TRBD2 (5 bases). The V gene's germline CDR1 is LGHNA and CDR2 YSLEER. Between the trimmed V and J ends, which lost 4 bases and 8 bases, there was a span of 12 bases. CDR3 length equals 13 residues. The DNA for the CDR3 is TGCGCCAGCAGCCCGGGCCTACTAGATGAGCAGTTCTTC. It translates to CASSPGLLDEQFF.

The genes are TRBV6-2 or TRBV6-3 and TRBJ2-6; TRBD1 might be the D (6 bases). The germline V gene encodes CDR1 MNHEY and CDR2 SVGEGT. CDR3 length: 14 residues. Trimming stripped 6 bases from V and 13 bases from J, with 19 bases between. As DNA, the CDR3 is TGTGCCAGCAGCGTGAGACAGGATCTTTCGGTCCTGACTTTC. This gives the protein CASSVRQDLSVLTF.

The V gene is TRBV14, the J gene TRBJ1-3; D unclear. The CDR3 contains 14 residues. V was trimmed by 0 bases and J by 6 bases, leaving 9 bases between them. Germline CDR1 SGHDN, CDR2 FVKESK. CDR3 protein: CASSQDNTLNTIYF. CDR3 sequence (DNA): TGTGCCAGCAGCCAAGATAATACCTTAAACACCATATATTTT.

This clonotype was detected ten times or more. The gene calls are TRBV5-1 and TRBJ2-3; D perhaps matches TRBD2 (5 bases). The CDR3 has 14 amino acids. The ends were cut back, 0 bases at V and 4 bases at J, with 9 bases in the middle. The germline CDR1 and CDR2 sequences are SGHRS and YFSETQ. The chain's CDR3 is CASSLAGGSDTQYF. The CDR3 DNA sequence: TGCGCCAGCAGCTTGGCTGGCGGGTCAGATACGCAGTATTTT.

The genes are TRBV6-2 or TRBV6-3 and TRBJ2-7; 7 bases are shared with TRBD1. Germline trimming cut 6 bases from V and 6 bases from J; bases unmatched to any gene: 8. This CDR3 contains 13 residues. Germline V gene lookup returns CDR1 MNHEY and CDR2 SVGEGT. This CDR3 reads CASSTDRAREQYF. In DNA, the CDR3 is TGTGCCAGCAGCACTGACAGGGCGCGCGAGCAGTACTTC.

This clonotype was picked up many times. The chain has TRBV9 and TRBJ2-3; D gene uncertain. The germline V gene encodes CDR1 SGDLS and CDR2 YYNGEE. V was shortened by 0 bases and J by 2 bases, with 4 bases between the two germline ends. The CDR3 is 13 residues long. CDR3 in DNA: TGTGCCAGCAGCGTAGCCCCCACAGATACGCAGTATTTT. Translation: CASSVAPTDTQYF.